The 8 T cell receptor beta chains below come from one sample, sequenced in a study of response to subunit inactivated influenza vaccine. TCRdb processed the RT-PCR reads anew with MiXCR; each CDR3 protein has one entry. The sample consists of 650,000 or so distinct CDR3 sequences, 14% of them appearing once. The sample was PBMCs from blood, taken 14 to 15 days before vaccination. These receptors originate from a man aged 45 to 65 who received an inactivated influenza vaccine.

This clonotype appeared a few times. V is TRBV12-3 or TRBV12-4 and J is TRBJ1-1; possible D gene TRBD1, 6 bases. CDR3 length: 16 amino acids. V was cut by 5 bases and J by 2 bases, with 18 bases left in between. CDR3 bases: TGTGCCAGCAGTGAAGGGGCCGGGACAACAAACACTGAAGCTTTCTTT. Protein product: CASSEGAGTTNTEAFF.

The genes are TRBV12-3 or TRBV12-4 and TRBJ2-3; 7 bases are shared with TRBD1. The V segment lost 6 bases and the J segment 2 bases; nucleotides outside the gene matches: 8. The CDR3 runs to 15 residues. The chain's CDR3 is CASRLSQGYTDTQYF. The DNA of the CDR3 is TGTGCCAGCAGACTCTCACAGGGGTACACAGATACGCAGTATTTT.

This clonotype was recorded many times. The rearrangement uses TRBV4-1 and TRBJ1-2; D might be TRBD1 (6 bases). Trimming took 4 bases from V and 4 from J, leaving 16 bases between them. CDR1 MGHRA and CDR2 YSYEKL come from the germline V gene. CDR3 length: 15 amino acids. The CDR3 DNA sequence: TGCGCCAGCAGCCCCCCGGCAGGGGAGGGCTATGGCTACACCTTC. This codes for CASSPPAGEGYGYTF.

The V gene is TRBV27, the J gene TRBJ2-1; TRBD2 is a possible D gene (5 bases). The CDR3 is 16 amino acids. With 5 bases removed from V and 0 bases from J, the gap between germline ends came to 14 bases. Germline V lookup: CDR1 MNHEY, CDR2 SMNVEV (reference sequence). The CDR3 DNA is TGTGCCAGCAGTAGGACTTACTATAGCTCCTACAATGAGCAGTTCTTC. Amino acids: CASSRTYYSSYNEQFF.

This chain connects TRBV11-3 to TRBJ2-1; D perhaps matches TRBD2 (6 bases). CDR1 is SGHNT and CDR2 is YENEEA in the germline V gene. The CDR3 length is 15 residues. V lost 5 bases and J 2 bases, leaving 13 bases between the germline ends. As DNA, the CDR3 is TGTGCCAGCAGCCCTCGGGGGAAAACCTACAATGAGCAGTTCTTC. Its protein product is CASSPRGKTYNEQFF.

This clonotype was seen only a few times. CDR3 in amino acids: CSVVASGSIDTQYF. In DNA, the CDR3 is TGCAGCGTTGTGGCTAGCGGGAGTATTGATACGCAGTATTTT. The chain employs TRBV29-1 and TRBJ2-3; TRBD2 agrees at 10 bases. The CDR3 extends over 14 amino acids. After removal of 4 bases from V and 6 bases from J, the junction contained 7 bases not matched to a gene. Germline V lookup: CDR1 SQVTM, CDR2 ANQGSEA.

The V call is TRBV7-8, the J call TRBJ2-7, with TRBD1 matching over 9 bases. V was pared by 1 base and J by 2 bases, with 9 bases of the junction left unmatched. Germline V gene lookup returns CDR1 SGHVS and CDR2 FQNEAQ. This CDR3 region has 17 residues. Written as DNA, the CDR3 is TGTGCCAGCAGCTTAGGGTGGTCGACAGGGGGGACCTACGAGCAGTACTTC. Its protein is CASSLGWSTGGTYEQYF.

The genes are TRBV9 and TRBJ2-3; no clear D gene. Germline values: CDR1 SGDLS, CDR2 YYNGEE. The CDR3 sequence is 13 residues long. Between the trimmed V and J ends, which lost 3 bases and 3 bases, there was a span of 8 bases. The CDR3 loop is CASSARKTDTQYF. CDR3 coding DNA: TGTGCCAGCAGCGCCCGGAAGACAGATACGCAGTATTTT.